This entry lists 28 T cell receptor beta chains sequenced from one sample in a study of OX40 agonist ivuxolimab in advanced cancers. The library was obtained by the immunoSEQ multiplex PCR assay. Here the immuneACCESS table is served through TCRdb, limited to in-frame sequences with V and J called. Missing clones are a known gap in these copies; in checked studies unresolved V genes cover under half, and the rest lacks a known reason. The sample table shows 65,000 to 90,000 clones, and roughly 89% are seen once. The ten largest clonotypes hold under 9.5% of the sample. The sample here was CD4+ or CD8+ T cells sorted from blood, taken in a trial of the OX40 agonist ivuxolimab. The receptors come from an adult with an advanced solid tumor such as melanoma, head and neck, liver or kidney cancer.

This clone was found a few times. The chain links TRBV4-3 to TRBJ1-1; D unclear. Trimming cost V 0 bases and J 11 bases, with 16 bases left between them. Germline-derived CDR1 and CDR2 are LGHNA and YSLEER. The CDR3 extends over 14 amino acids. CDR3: CASSQDLGAELAFF. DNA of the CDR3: TGCGCCAGCAGCCAAGATCTGGGAGCGGAGTTGGCTTTCTTT.

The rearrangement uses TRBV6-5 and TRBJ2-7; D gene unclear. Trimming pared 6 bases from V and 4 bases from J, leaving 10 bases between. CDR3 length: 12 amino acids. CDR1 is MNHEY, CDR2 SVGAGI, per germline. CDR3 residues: CASRSSQYEQYF. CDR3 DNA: TGTGCCAGCAGGAGCAGCCAATACGAGCAGTACTTC.

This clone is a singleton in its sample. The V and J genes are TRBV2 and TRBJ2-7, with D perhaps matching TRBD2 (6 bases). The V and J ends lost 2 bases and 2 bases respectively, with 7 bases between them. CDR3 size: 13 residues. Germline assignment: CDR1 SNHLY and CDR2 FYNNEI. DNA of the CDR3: TGTGCCAGCAGTGAACTAGCGACCTACGAGCAGTACGTC. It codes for CASSELATYEQYV.

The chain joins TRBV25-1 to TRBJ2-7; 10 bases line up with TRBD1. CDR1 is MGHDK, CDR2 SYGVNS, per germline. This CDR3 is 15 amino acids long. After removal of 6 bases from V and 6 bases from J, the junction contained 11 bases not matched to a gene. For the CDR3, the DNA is TGTGCCAGCAGGACCGGGACAGGGGATTTCAGCGAGCAGTACGTC. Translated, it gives CASRTGTGDFSEQYV.

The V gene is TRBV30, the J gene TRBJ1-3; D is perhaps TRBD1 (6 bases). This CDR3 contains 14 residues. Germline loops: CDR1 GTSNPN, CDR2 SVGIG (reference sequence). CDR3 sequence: CAETAGAYGNTIYF. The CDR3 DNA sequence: TGTGCTGAGACGGCGGGGGCTTATGGAAACACCATATATTTT.

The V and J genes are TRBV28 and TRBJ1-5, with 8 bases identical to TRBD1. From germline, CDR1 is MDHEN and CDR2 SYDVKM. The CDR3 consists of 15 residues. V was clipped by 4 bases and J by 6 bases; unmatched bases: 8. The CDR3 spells CASSSTGERSQPQHF. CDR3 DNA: TGTGCCAGCAGTTCGACAGGGGAGAGGTCTCAGCCCCAGCATTTT.

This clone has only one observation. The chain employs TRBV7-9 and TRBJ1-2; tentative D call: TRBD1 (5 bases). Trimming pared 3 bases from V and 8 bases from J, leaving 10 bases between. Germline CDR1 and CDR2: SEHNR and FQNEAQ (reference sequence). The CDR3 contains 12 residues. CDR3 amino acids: CASSLGLRGYTF. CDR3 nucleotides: TGTGCCAGCAGCTTGGGACTGCGGGGCTACACCTTC.

CDR3 nucleotides: TGTGCCTCGGGACAGAAGAATGAAAAACTGTTTTTT. Amino acid sequence: CASGQKNEKLFF. The chain carries TRBV30 and TRBJ1-4, with 7 bases lining up with TRBD1. CDR3 length equals 12 residues. Germline V gene sequence: CDR1 GTSNPN, CDR2 SVGIG (reference sequence). The trim removed 7 bases at V and 5 bases at J, leaving 4 bases unmatched.

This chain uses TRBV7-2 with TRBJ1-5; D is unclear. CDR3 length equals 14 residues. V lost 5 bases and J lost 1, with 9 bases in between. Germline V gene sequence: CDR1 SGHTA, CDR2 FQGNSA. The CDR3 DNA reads TGTGCCAGCAGCCCCAGACTCAGCAATCAGCCCCAGCATTTT. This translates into CASSPRLSNQPQHF.

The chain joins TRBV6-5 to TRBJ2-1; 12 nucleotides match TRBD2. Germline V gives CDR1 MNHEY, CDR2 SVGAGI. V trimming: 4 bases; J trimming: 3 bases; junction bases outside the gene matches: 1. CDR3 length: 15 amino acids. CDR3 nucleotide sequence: TGTGCCAGCAGTTTACTAGCGGGAGGCTACAATGAGCAGTTCTTC. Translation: CASSLLAGGYNEQFF.

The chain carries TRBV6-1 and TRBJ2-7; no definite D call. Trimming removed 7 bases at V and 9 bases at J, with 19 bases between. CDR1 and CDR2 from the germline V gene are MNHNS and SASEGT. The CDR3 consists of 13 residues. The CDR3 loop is CASTSYPPWAQYF. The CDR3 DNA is TGTGCCAGCACCTCGTACCCTCCCTGGGCGCAGTACTTC.

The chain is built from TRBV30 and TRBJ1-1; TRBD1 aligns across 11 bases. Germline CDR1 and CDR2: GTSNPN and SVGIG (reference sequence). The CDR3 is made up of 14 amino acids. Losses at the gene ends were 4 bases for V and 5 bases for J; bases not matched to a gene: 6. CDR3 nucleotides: TGTGCCTGGACCTACGGACAGGGGGCAACTGAAGCTTTCTTT. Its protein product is CAWTYGQGATEAFF.

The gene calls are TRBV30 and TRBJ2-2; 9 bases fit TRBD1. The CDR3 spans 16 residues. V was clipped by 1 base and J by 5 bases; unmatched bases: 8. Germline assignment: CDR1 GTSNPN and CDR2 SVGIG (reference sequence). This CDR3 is CAWSGFGQGKTGELFF. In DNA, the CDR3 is TGTGCCTGGAGTGGGTTTGGACAGGGGAAAACCGGGGAGCTGTTTTTT. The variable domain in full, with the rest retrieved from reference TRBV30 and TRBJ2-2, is SQTIHQWPATLVQPVGSPLSLECTVEGTSNPNLYWYRQAAGRGLQLLFYSVGIGQISSEVPQNLSASRPQDRQFILSSKKLLLSDSGFYLCAWSGFGQGKTGELFFGEGSRLTVL.

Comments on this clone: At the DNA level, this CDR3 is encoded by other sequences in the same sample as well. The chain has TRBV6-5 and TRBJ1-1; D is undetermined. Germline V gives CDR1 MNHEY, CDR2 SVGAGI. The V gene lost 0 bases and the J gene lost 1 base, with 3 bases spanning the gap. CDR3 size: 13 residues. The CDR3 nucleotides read TGTGCCAGCAGTTACTCGGAGAACACTGAAGCTTTCTTT. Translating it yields CASSYSENTEAFF.

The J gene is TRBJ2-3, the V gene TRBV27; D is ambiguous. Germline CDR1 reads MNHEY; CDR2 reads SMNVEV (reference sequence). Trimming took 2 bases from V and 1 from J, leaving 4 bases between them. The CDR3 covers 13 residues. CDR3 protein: CASSLGGTDTQYF. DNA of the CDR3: TGTGCCAGCAGTTTAGGTGGCACAGATACGCAGTATTTT.

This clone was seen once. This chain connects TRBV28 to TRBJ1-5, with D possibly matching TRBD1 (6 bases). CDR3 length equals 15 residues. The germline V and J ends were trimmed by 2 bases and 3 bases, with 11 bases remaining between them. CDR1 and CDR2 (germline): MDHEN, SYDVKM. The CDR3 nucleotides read TGTGCCAGCAGTTTACCGGGACACTTCAATCAGCCCCAGCATTTT. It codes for CASSLPGHFNQPQHF. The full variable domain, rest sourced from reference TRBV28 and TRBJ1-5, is DVKVTQSSRYLVKRTGEKVFLECVQDMDHENMFWYRQDPGLGLRLIYFSYDVKMKEKGDIPEGYSVSREKKERFSLILESASTNQTSMYLCASSLPGHFNQPQHFGDGTRLSIL.

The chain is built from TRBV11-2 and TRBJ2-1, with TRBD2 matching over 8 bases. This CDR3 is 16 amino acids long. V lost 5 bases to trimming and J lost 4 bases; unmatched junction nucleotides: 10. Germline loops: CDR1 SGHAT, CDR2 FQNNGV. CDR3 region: CASSPHPAGGYNEQFF. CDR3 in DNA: TGTGCCAGCAGCCCCCACCCCGCGGGGGGTTACAATGAGCAGTTCTTC.

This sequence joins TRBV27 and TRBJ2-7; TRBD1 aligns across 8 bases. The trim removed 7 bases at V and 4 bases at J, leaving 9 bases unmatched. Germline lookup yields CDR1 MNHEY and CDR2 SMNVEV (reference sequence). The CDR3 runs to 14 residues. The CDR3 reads CASTLTGAGYEQYF. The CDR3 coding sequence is TGTGCCAGCACCCTGACAGGGGCGGGGTACGAGCAGTACTTC.

The CDR3 nucleotides read TGCGCCAGCAGCTTGGCCACCGGGGGGGCCTACAATGAGCAGTTCTTC. As protein: CASSLATGGAYNEQFF. This chain connects TRBV5-1 to TRBJ2-1, with 8 bases lining up with TRBD2. J gave up 2 bases and V 0 bases, and 4 bases lay outside the gene matches. Germline CDR1 and CDR2: SGHRS and YFSETQ. The CDR3 sequence is 16 residues long.

The CDR3 nucleotides are TGCGCCAGCAGCCAAGAGGGACAGGGGAATGAGCAGTTCTTC. It is translated as CASSQEGQGNEQFF. The chain recombines TRBV4-1 with TRBJ2-1, with 10 bases that match TRBD1. The CDR3 contains 14 residues. CDR1 MGHRA and CDR2 YSYEKL come from the germline V gene. V lost 0 bases and J lost 7; bases outside the gene matches: 0.

CDR3 coding DNA: TGCGCCAGCAGCTTGAGGGGGACAGTAATCGAAGCTTTCTTT. This encodes CASSLRGTVIEAFF. J is TRBJ1-1 and V is TRBV5-1, with 7 nucleotides matching TRBD1. This CDR3 spans 14 amino acids. Per germline, CDR1 SGHRS and CDR2 YFSETQ. Germline trimming cut 1 base from V and 8 bases from J; bases unmatched to any gene: 8.

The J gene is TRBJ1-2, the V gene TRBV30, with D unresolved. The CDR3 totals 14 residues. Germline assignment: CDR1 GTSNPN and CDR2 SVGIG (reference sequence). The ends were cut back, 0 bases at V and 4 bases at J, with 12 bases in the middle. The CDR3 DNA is TGTGCCTGGAGTGTAGATTGGTCTAGCTATGGCTACACCTTC. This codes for CAWSVDWSSYGYTF. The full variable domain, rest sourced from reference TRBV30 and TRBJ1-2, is SQTIHQWPATLVQPVGSPLSLECTVEGTSNPNLYWYRQAAGRGLQLLFYSVGIGQISSEVPQNLSASRPQDRQFILSSKKLLLSDSGFYLCAWSVDWSSYGYTFGSGTRLTVV.

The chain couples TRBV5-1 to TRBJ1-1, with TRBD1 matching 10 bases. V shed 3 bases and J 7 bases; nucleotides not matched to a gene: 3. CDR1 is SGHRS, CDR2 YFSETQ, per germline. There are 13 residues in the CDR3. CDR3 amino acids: CASSYRTGGEAFF. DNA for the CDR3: TGCGCCAGCAGCTACCGGACAGGGGGTGAAGCTTTCTTT.

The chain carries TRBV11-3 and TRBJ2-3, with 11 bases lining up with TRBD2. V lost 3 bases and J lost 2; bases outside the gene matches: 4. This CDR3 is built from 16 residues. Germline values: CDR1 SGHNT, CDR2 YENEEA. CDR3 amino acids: CASSFWTSGYTDTQYF. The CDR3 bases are TGTGCCAGCAGCTTCTGGACTAGCGGGTACACAGATACGCAGTATTTT.

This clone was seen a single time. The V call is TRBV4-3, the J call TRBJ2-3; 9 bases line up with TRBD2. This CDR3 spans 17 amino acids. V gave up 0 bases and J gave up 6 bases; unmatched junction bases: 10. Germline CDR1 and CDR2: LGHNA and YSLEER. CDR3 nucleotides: TGCGCCAGCAGCCAAGAGATGGGACTAGCCCAACAGGATACGCAGTATTTT. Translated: CASSQEMGLAQQDTQYF.

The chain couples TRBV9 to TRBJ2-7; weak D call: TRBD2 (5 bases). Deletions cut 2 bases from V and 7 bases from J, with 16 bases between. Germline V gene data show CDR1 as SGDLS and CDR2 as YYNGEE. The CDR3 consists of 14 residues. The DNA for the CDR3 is TGTGCCAGCAGCGTTATCCCCGGGATTGGTGAGCAGTACGTC. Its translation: CASSVIPGIGEQYV.

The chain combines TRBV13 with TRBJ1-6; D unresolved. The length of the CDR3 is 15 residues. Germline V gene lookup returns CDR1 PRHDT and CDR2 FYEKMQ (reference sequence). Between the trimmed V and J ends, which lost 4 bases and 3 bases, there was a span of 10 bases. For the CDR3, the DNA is TGTGCCAGCAGCTCCGGGAACAACTATAATTCACCCCTCCACTTT. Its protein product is CASSSGNNYNSPLHF.

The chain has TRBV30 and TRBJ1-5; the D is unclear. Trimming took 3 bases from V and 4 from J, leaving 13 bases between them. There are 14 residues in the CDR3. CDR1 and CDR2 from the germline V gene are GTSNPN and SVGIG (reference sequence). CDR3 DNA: TGTGCCTGGAGCGGCGGGTTCTGGAATCAGCCCCAGCATTTT. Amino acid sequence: CAWSGGFWNQPQHF.